This is a list of T cell receptor beta chains from one sample in a study of shared clonotypes between healthy human individuals. Produced via immunoSEQ multiplex PCR; TCRdb's table is partial and in-frame only. This sample yields under 1,100,000 clones, of which roughly 80% are seen a single time; less than 1.5% belongs to the top ten. Specimen: memory CD4+ T cells sorted from blood. These receptors were taken from a man between 18 and 35 years old in good health. CDR3s include the opening cysteine and the closing phenylalanine or tryptophan. A D gene is named only where the DNA matches it firmly. Clone size, where shown, is once, few, many, or a class for clones that have expanded.

>TRBJ1-3|13|.|.|TRBV15
CATSPWAGNTIYF
TGTGCCACCAGCCCGTGGGCTGGAAACACCATATATTTT
>TRBJ1-5|15|.|.|TRBV18
CASSPSTNSNQPQHF
TGTGCCAGCTCACCAAGCACAAATAGCAATCAGCCCCAGCATTTT
>TRBJ1-3|14|.|few|TRBV6-6
CASSYYLGGEAIYF
TGTGCCAGCAGTTACTATCTAGGAGGAGAGGCCATATATTTT
>TRBJ2-7|14|TRBD1|.|TRBV14
CASSPQQGRSEQYF
TGTGCCAGCAGCCCCCAACAGGGGAGATCCGAGCAGTACTTC
>TRBJ1-2|13|TRBD1|.|TRBV6-6
CASNQGASYGYTF
TGTGCCAGCAACCAGGGGGCGAGCTATGGCTACACCTTC
>TRBJ1-2|15|.|.|TRBV19
CASRTSGEGTYGYTF
TGTGCCAGTAGAACCTCGGGGGAGGGGACCTATGGCTACACCTTC
>TRBJ2-4|13|.|.|TRBV18
CASSPPGLNIQYF
TGTGCCAGCTCACCACCGGGGTTGAACATTCAGTACTTC
>TRBJ2-7|14|.|few|TRBV11-2
CASSLGVGGYEQYF
TGTGCCAGCAGCTTAGGGGTCGGGGGTTACGAGCAGTACTTC
>TRBJ1-4|14|TRBD1|.|TRBV29-1
CSALRQGVNEKLFF
TGCAGCGCCCTCCGACAGGGCGTAAATGAAAAACTGTTTTTT
>TRBJ1-1|13|.|many|TRBV7-8
CASSLGERAEAFF
TGTGCCAGCAGCTTAGGTGAGAGGGCTGAAGCTTTCTTT
>TRBJ1-4|16|.|.|TRBV18
CASSLQTQATNEKLFF
TGTGCCAGCTCACTTCAGACTCAGGCAACTAATGAAAAACTGTTTTTT
>TRBJ2-3|11|.|.|TRBV2
CASTARDTQYF
TGTGCCAGCACGGCTCGAGATACGCAGTATTTT
>TRBJ1-1|15|.|many|TRBV9
CASSREAGVRTEAFF
TGTGCCAGCAGCAGGGAGGCAGGGGTTCGGACTGAAGCTTTCTTT
>TRBJ2-3|15|.|.|TRBV5-4
CASSPPGRGADTQYF
TGTGCCAGCAGCCCCCCGGGGCGGGGAGCAGATACGCAGTATTTT
>TRBJ1-6|15|TRBD1|few|TRBV4-3
CASSLTDRDNSPLHF
TGCGCCAGCAGCCTGACAGACAGGGATAATTCACCCCTCCACTTT
>TRBJ2-1|15|.|.|TRBV13
CASSLIRLGVGEQFF
TGTGCCAGCAGCCTAATTAGGCTCGGCGTCGGGGAGCAGTTCTTC
>TRBJ1-2|15|.|.|TRBV7-2
CASSPGLQYGDGYTF
TGTGCCAGCAGCCCCGGGCTCCAATATGGCGATGGCTACACCTTC
>TRBJ1-2|12|TRBD1|.|TRBV19
CASSPTGVGYTF
TGTGCCAGTAGCCCGACAGGGGTCGGCTACACCTTC
>TRBJ1-5|12|TRBD1|.|TRBV19
CAVGQGNQPQHF
TGTGCCGTAGGACAGGGGAATCAGCCCCAGCATTTT
>TRBJ2-5|14|.|.|TRBV7-2
CASSFLRAGETQYF
TGTGCCAGCAGCTTTCTCCGGGCTGGGGAGACCCAGTACTTC
>TRBJ2-3|13|.|.|TRBV5-5
CASTSQPTDTQYF
TGTGCCAGCACCTCGCAACCCACAGATACGCAGTATTTT
>TRBJ1-3|13|.|.|TRBV7-9
CASSLSGRNTIYF
TGTGCCAGCAGCTTAAGCGGACGGAACACCATATATTTT
>TRBJ2-5|15|.|.|TRBV7-2
CASSWIRQGGETQYF
TGTGCCAGCAGCTGGATTAGACAGGGAGGAGAGACCCAGTACTTC
>TRBJ2-1|12|.|few|TRBV28
CASSFTHSEQFF
TGTGCCAGCAGTTTTACCCACAGTGAGCAGTTCTTC
>TRBJ1-1|15|.|.|TRBV7-2
CASSLGAGLNTEAFF
TGTGCCAGCAGCTTAGGGGCGGGATTGAACACTGAAGCTTTCTTT
>TRBJ2-3|15|.|.|TRBV6-5
CASSSPGVGSNTQYF
TGTGCCAGCAGTTCCCCCGGCGTGGGTTCTAATACGCAGTATTTT
>TRBJ2-3|16|.|.|TRBV4-1
CASSQERSGSLDTQYF
TGCGCCAGCAGCCAAGAAAGGAGCGGGTCACTGGATACGCAGTATTTT
>TRBJ2-7|15|TRBD2|.|TRBV27
CASSATSGGSHEQYF
TGTGCCAGCAGTGCGACTAGCGGGGGTTCTCACGAGCAGTACTTC
>TRBJ2-3|10|.|.|TRBV20-1
CSAYTDTQYF
TGCAGTGCCTACACAGATACGCAGTATTTT
>TRBJ2-1|15|.|.|TRBV9
CASSVGRLTYNEQFF
TGTGCCAGCAGCGTAGGTAGGCTAACCTACAATGAGCAGTTCTTC
>TRBJ1-1|13|TRBD1|.|TRBV30
CAWSLQGGTEAFF
TGTGCCTGGAGTCTCCAGGGGGGGACTGAAGCTTTCTTT
>TRBJ1-4|16|TRBD1|.|TRBV5-4
CASSPRGDSRNEKLFF
TGTGCCAGCAGCCCCAGGGGGGACAGCCGCAATGAAAAACTGTTTTTT
>TRBJ2-7|14|.|.|TRBV28
CASSLTHRVYEQYF
TGTGCCAGCAGTTTAACACACAGGGTCTACGAGCAGTACTTC
>TRBJ2-3|15|TRBD2|.|TRBV18
CASSPQGLAAGTQYF
TGTGCCAGCTCACCTCAAGGACTAGCAGCAGGTACGCAGTATTTT
>TRBJ2-5|15|.|.|TRBV5-1
CASSLGIWDGETQYF
TGCGCCAGCAGCTTGGGGATTTGGGATGGAGAGACCCAGTACTTC
>TRBJ2-7|15|TRBD2|.|TRBV7-2
CASSYIAGGTYEQYF
TGTGCCAGCAGCTATATAGCGGGAGGAACCTACGAGCAGTACTTC
>TRBJ1-1|13|.|.|TRBV7-2
CASSLQGRPEAFF
TGTGCCAGCAGCTTACAGGGGCGACCTGAAGCTTTCTTT
>TRBJ1-6|12|.|.|TRBV30
CGLGRLNSPLHF
TGTGGCCTCGGACGGCTTAATTCACCCCTCCACTTT
>TRBJ2-2|18|.|few|TRBV19
CASSIGGLRHYSTGELFF
TGTGCCAGTAGTATAGGGGGGTTAAGACATTATTCCACCGGGGAGCTGTTTTTT